This T cell receptor (beta chain) appears in the sequencing data of a study of OX40 agonist ivuxolimab in advanced cancers. Study-wide context: The study treated patients with ivuxolimab, an agonistic anti-OX40 (CD134) antibody. Patients received ivuxolimab, an intravenous treatment, every 2 weeks at 0.01 to 10 mg/kg.

Germline lookup yields CDR1 SGHTA and CDR2 FQGNSA. With 2 bases removed from V and 2 bases from J, the gap between germline ends came to 22 bases. The CDR3 covers 19 residues. Libraries were prepared by immunoSEQ multiplex PCR; TCRdb keeps only in-frame clonotypes and omits some of them. Among under 100,000 clones listed, nearly 90% were seen once. This chain joins TRBV7-2 and TRBJ2-1; the D gene is possibly TRBD2 (6 bases). The origin of this receptor is an adult with an advanced solid tumor such as melanoma, head and neck, liver or kidney cancer. The specimen comprised CD4+ or CD8+ T cells sorted from blood, sampled in a trial of the OX40 agonist ivuxolimab. The CDR3 loop is CASSLRGLHSLTAYNEQFF. In DNA, the CDR3 is TGTGCCAGCAGCTTACGGGGACTTCATAGCTTGACGGCCTACAATGAGCAGTTCTTC.